Listed here are 30 T cell receptor beta chains from one sample, sequenced in a study of persistence of HIV-infected CD4 T cells (dated by TCRdb to 2020 to 2022). The immunoSEQ hsTCRB assay version 4, run in survey mode, was used to sequence TCRbeta repertoires from genomic DNA. TCRdb holds this immuneACCESS table with in-frame rearrangements only. Some clones are missing; in checked studies, unresolved V genes explain under half, and the rest has no known cause. Counted in this sample were more than 35,000 clones; more than 70% of them appeared once. The ten top clones hold less than 2% of the sample. This specimen's treatment or condition label, per the study, means: suppressive antiretroviral therapy. Lysates of CMV-infected fibroblasts at 9 to 10 ug/mL were used to stimulate the cells. Memory populations depleted of antigen-responding cells were obtained by sorting nonresponding CD40L-negative CD69-negative CD45RO-high memory CD4+ T cells.

The antigens these receptors bind are not known. The source material was CD4+ T cells sorted from PBMCs after roughly 18-hour stimulation, sampled from a patient who received antiretroviral therapy. The sample's cell subset or site label, decoded: CD40L-CD69- CD45RO-high memory CD4 T cells not responding to CMV lysate. The receptors here all came from an adult man with HIV who was CMV-seropositive.

The J gene is TRBJ1-1, the V gene TRBV2; a weak D match, TRBD1 (5 bases). The CDR3 contains 14 residues. From germline, CDR1 is SNHLY and CDR2 FYNNEI. V gave up 7 bases and J gave up 2 bases, with 14 bases separating them. The DNA for the CDR3 is TGTGCCAGCAAAGCGAACGGGGCCAACACTGAAGCTTTCTTT. The encoded protein is CASKANGANTEAFF.

The rearrangement links TRBV5-1 to TRBJ2-7; 7 positions match TRBD1. The V gene's germline CDR1 is SGHRS and CDR2 YFSETQ. V shed 5 bases, J shed 0 bases, and the junction held 5 bases outside the gene matches. The CDR3 has 14 residues. CDR3 bases: TGCGCCAGCAGGCCCGGGACAGACTCCTACGAGCAGTACTTC. It translates to CASRPGTDSYEQYF.

The chain carries TRBV6-1 and TRBJ2-1, with 10 bases fitting TRBD2. CDR3 length equals 16 residues. The germline V gene encodes CDR1 MNHNS and CDR2 SASEGT. With 3 bases clipped from V and 3 bases from J, the junction kept 5 bases outside the gene matches. The CDR3 nucleotides are TGTGCCAGCAGTGACCAGCGGGGGGGCTACTACAATGAGCAGTTCTTC. Translating gives CASSDQRGGYYNEQFF.

This chain connects TRBV27 to TRBJ1-5; TRBD1 might be the D (6 bases). The CDR3 loop spans 14 amino acids. Germline CDR1 and CDR2: MNHEY and SMNVEV (reference sequence). The V end lost 5 bases, the J end lost 4 bases, and 12 bases lay between the germline ends. The CDR3 loop is CASSTGTPNQPQHF. The DNA of the CDR3 is TGTGCCAGCAGTACCGGGACACCAAATCAGCCCCAGCATTTT.

The chain recombines TRBV7-9 with TRBJ2-7; 7 bases are shared with TRBD2. Germline V CDR1 and CDR2: SEHNR, FQNEAQ (reference sequence). The CDR3 runs 14 residues. V lost 0 bases, J lost 6 bases, and 5 bases stayed unmatched. CDR3 sequence reads: CASSLAGRGGEQYF. The CDR3 DNA reads as TGTGCCAGCAGCTTAGCGGGGAGGGGCGGCGAGCAGTACTTC.

The CDR3 reads CASQRGASYEQYF. The CDR3 nucleotides are TGTGCCAGCCAGCGGGGGGCCAGCTACGAGCAGTACTTC. This chain links TRBV6-5 with TRBJ2-7; TRBD2 agrees at 9 bases. Germline assignment: CDR1 MNHEY and CDR2 SVGAGI. V shed 8 bases and J 3 bases; nucleotides not matched to a gene: 5. CDR3 length equals 13 residues.

This clone was seen a single time. The rearrangement uses TRBV12-3 or TRBV12-4 and TRBJ2-2; D gene unclear. The CDR3 contains 13 residues. Trimming took 0 bases from V and 6 from J, leaving 5 bases between them. The CDR3 loop reads CASSLAAAGELFF. DNA for the CDR3: TGTGCCAGCAGTTTAGCCGCGGCCGGGGAGCTGTTTTTT.

This sequence joins TRBV28 and TRBJ2-2; TRBD1 matches at 8 bases. This CDR3 comprises 15 residues. Per the germline V gene, CDR1 is MDHEN and CDR2 is SYDVKM. After removal of 3 bases from V and 5 bases from J, the junction contained 5 bases not matched to a gene. CDR3 in amino acids: CASSFGTGSTGELFF. DNA for the CDR3: TGTGCCAGCAGTTTCGGGACAGGATCGACCGGGGAGCTGTTTTTT.

This clone has just a few counts. The chain employs TRBV19 and TRBJ1-3, with no clear D. This CDR3 spans 14 amino acids. V lost 4 bases and J 2 bases, leaving 9 bases between the germline ends. Germline loops: CDR1 LNHDA, CDR2 SQIVND (reference sequence). As DNA, the CDR3 is TGTGCCAGTAGTAGTCCGGGAACTGGAAACACCATATATTTT. The encoded protein is CASSSPGTGNTIYF. Full variable domain (rest looked up from reference TRBV19 and TRBJ1-3): DGGITQSPKYLFRKEGQNVTLSCEQNLNHDAMYWYRQDPGQGLRLIYYSQIVNDFQKGDIAEGYSVSREKKESFPLTVTSAQKNPTAFYLCASSSPGTGNTIYFGEGSWLTVV.

The chain joins TRBV5-6 to TRBJ1-1, with D possibly matching TRBD1 (5 bases). The germline gives CDR1 SGHDT, CDR2 YYEEEE. The CDR3 covers 15 residues. Trimming removed 0 bases from V and 9 bases from J, with 18 bases in between. CDR3 protein: CASSLDRGVYLKAFF. The CDR3 DNA is TGTGCCAGCAGCTTGGACCGAGGGGTTTATCTCAAAGCTTTCTTT.

This rearrangement joins TRBV2 to TRBJ1-4; D call uncertain. The CDR3 consists of 14 residues. Germline V gene sequence: CDR1 SNHLY, CDR2 FYNNEI. V was clipped by 7 bases and J by 5 bases, with 14 bases between them. CDR3 residues: CASIRVPGNEKLFF. DNA of the CDR3: TGTGCCAGCATCCGGGTCCCAGGCAATGAAAAACTGTTTTTT.

This clone was picked up a small number of times. The chain uses TRBV27 and TRBJ2-3; 12 nucleotides line up with TRBD2. Per the germline V gene, CDR1 is MNHEY and CDR2 is SMNVEV (reference sequence). Trimming at V came to 5 bases and at J to 7 bases, leaving 4 bases not matched to a gene. This CDR3 spans 14 amino acids. Written as DNA, the CDR3 is TGTGCCAGCAGTCTAGGACTAGCGGGGTATACGCAGTATTTT. Translating gives CASSLGLAGYTQYF.

The gene calls are TRBV24-1 and TRBJ2-1; 9 bases are a match to TRBD2. V shed 5 bases, J shed 4 bases, and the junction held 8 bases outside the gene matches. Germline lookup yields CDR1 KGHDR and CDR2 SFDVKD. This CDR3 contains 16 residues. CDR3: CATSGGGGVGYNEQFF. CDR3 bases: TGTGCCACCAGTGGTGGCGGGGGGGTGGGTTACAATGAGCAGTTCTTC.

This clone has just one count. This chain links TRBV18 with TRBJ2-2, with D hard to call. The V gene's germline CDR1 is KGHSH and CDR2 LQKENI. The CDR3 sequence is 13 residues long. V lost 4 bases and J 1 base, leaving 4 bases between the germline ends. The CDR3 nucleotides are TGTGCCAGCTCACAAGGGAACACCGGGGAGCTGTTTTTT. This gives the protein CASSQGNTGELFF.

The chain has TRBV23-1 and TRBJ1-1; 7 positions match TRBD1. TRBV23-1 is reported as an ORF; its role is uncertain. V trimming: 9 bases; J trimming: 3 bases; junction bases outside the gene matches: 7. The length of the CDR3 is 13 residues. The CDR3 nucleotides read TGCGCCAGACTATTAGACAGGGACACTGAAGCTTTCTTT. Translated, it gives CARLLDRDTEAFF.

V usage is TRBV7-2 and J usage is TRBJ1-2; D is unresolved. V lost 4 bases and J 2 bases, leaving 14 bases between the germline ends. In germline, CDR1 is SGHTA, CDR2 FQGNSA. This CDR3 contains 15 residues. CDR3 bases: TGTGCCAGCAGCTCCCGGAGGACTCCCAACTATGGCTACACCTTC. Its translation: CASSSRRTPNYGYTF.

As for this clone: The limits of the CDR3 on the DNA are not certain, so only TCRdb's listed CDR3 is given. The J gene is TRBJ1-2, the V gene TRBV27. Germline CDR1 MNHEY, CDR2 SMNVEV (reference sequence). The CDR3 spans 13 residues, counting both ends. CDR3 sequence: CASSSSTGTGYTF.

The chain joins TRBV7-8 to TRBJ1-3; D is ambiguous. CDR3 length: 16 amino acids. Germline assignment: CDR1 SGHVS and CDR2 FQNEAQ. Trimming stripped 5 bases from V and 0 bases from J, with 14 bases between. The CDR3 region has the DNA TGTGCCAGCAGCCCCCTGGCGGGTTTCTCTGGAAACACCATATATTTT. Translated: CASSPLAGFSGNTIYF.

The chain is built from TRBV2 and TRBJ2-3; D ambiguous. CDR1 and CDR2 from the germline V gene are SNHLY and FYNNEI. The CDR3 contains 11 residues. The V end was cut by 2 bases, the J end by 3 bases, with 0 bases between. CDR3 DNA sequence: TGTGCCAGCAGTGAAACAGATACGCAGTATTTT. Its translation: CASSETDTQYF.

This chain uses TRBV2 with TRBJ1-6, with 7 bases matching TRBD1. The germline V gene has CDR1 SNHLY and CDR2 FYNNEI. The CDR3 is made up of 14 amino acids. The V and J ends lost 7 bases and 9 bases, in that order; junction bases with no gene match: 9. The CDR3 loop reads CASKGQSIISPLHF. The CDR3 DNA is TGTGCCAGCAAGGGACAGTCTATAATTTCACCCCTCCACTTT.

This clone has more than one count but fewer than ten. The chain combines TRBV4-1 with TRBJ1-3; no clear D gene. Trimming shortened V by 6 bases and J by 0 bases, and 15 bases separated the two germline ends. Germline V gene lookup returns CDR1 MGHRA and CDR2 YSYEKL. The CDR3 sequence is 16 residues long. This CDR3 reads CASSRFTGNSGNTIYF. The CDR3 nucleotides read TGCGCCAGCAGTCGCTTCACCGGCAACTCTGGAAACACCATATATTTT.

The gene calls are TRBV5-1 and TRBJ2-2; 11 positions agree with TRBD1. V shed 4 bases and J 4 bases; nucleotides not matched to a gene: 3. CDR3 length: 15 residues. Germline CDR1 reads SGHRS; CDR2 reads YFSETQ. The CDR3 region is CASSKGTGGTGELFF. The DNA for the CDR3 is TGCGCCAGCAGCAAAGGGACAGGGGGCACCGGGGAGCTGTTTTTT.

This chain joins TRBV3-1 (or the pseudogene TRBV3-2) and TRBJ2-7; no clear D gene. V gave up 0 bases and J gave up 2 bases, with 5 bases separating them. Germline V gene data show CDR1 as LGHDT and CDR2 as YNNKEL (reference sequence). CDR3 size: 13 residues. CDR3 DNA sequence: TGTGCCAGCAGCCAAGATCGGACCTACGAGCAGTACTTC. Its protein product is CASSQDRTYEQYF.

The chain carries TRBV28 and TRBJ2-3; 12 nucleotides align to TRBD2. After removal of 4 bases from V and 5 bases from J, the junction contained 7 bases not matched to a gene. The CDR3 is 16 residues long. Germline values: CDR1 MDHEN, CDR2 SYDVKM. The CDR3 loop reads CASSSPSGGARDTQYF. The CDR3 nucleotides are TGTGCCAGCAGTTCTCCTAGCGGGGGGGCGAGAGATACGCAGTATTTT. Filled out from reference TRBV28 and TRBJ2-3, the complete variable domain reads DVKVTQSSRYLVKRTGEKVFLECVQDMDHENMFWYRQDPGLGLRLIYFSYDVKMKEKGDIPEGYSVSREKKERFSLILESASTNQTSMYLCASSSPSGGARDTQYFGPGTRLTVL.

The chain is built from TRBV7-9 and TRBJ2-1; perhaps D is TRBD1 or TRBD2 (5 bases each). There are 15 residues in the CDR3. Germline loops: CDR1 SEHNR, CDR2 FQNEAQ (reference sequence). V shed 5 bases and J shed 4 bases, with 15 bases lying between them. The DNA of the CDR3 is TGTGCCAGCAGCCTCCGGGGCCATTCTTACAATGAGCAGTTCTTC. Translation: CASSLRGHSYNEQFF.

This chain connects TRBV10-3 to TRBJ2-3, with TRBD2 matching 8 bases. The trim removed 5 bases at V and 10 bases at J, leaving 5 bases unmatched. Germline lookup yields CDR1 ENHRY and CDR2 SYGVKD. The CDR3 totals 12 residues. CDR3 region: CAISSGGASQYF. In nucleotides, the CDR3 is TGTGCCATCAGTTCCGGGGGGGCATCGCAGTATTTT.

The rearrangement uses TRBV18 and TRBJ2-5; a weak D match, TRBD2 (6 bases). The CDR3 sequence is 15 residues long. Germline-derived CDR1 and CDR2 are KGHSH and LQKENI. V shed 3 bases and J shed 2 bases, with 13 bases lying between them. The CDR3 spells CASSPTYGGQETQYF. For the CDR3, the DNA is TGTGCCAGCTCACCGACTTATGGGGGGCAAGAGACCCAGTACTTC.

Here the CDR3 DNA reads TGTGCCAGCAGCACCGAGTCTGGGGCCAACGTCCTGACTTTC. It specifies CASSTESGANVLTF. The chain is built from TRBV7-3 and TRBJ2-6, with D uncertain. V shed 5 bases and J shed 1 base, with 6 bases lying between them. This CDR3 has 14 amino acids. Germline V gene data show CDR1 as SGHTA and CDR2 as FQGTGA.

A note on this clone: This CDR3 is also generated by other DNA sequences in the sample. This chain links TRBV5-1 with TRBJ1-5; D might be TRBD1 (5 bases). Germline V gives CDR1 SGHRS, CDR2 YFSETQ. This CDR3 has 15 residues. V was trimmed by 0 bases and J by 3 bases, leaving 10 bases between them. CDR3 sequence: CASSLGDLPNQPQHF. CDR3 nucleotides: TGCGCCAGCAGCTTGGGGGACCTTCCCAATCAGCCCCAGCATTTT.

V gene TRBV11-3 combines with J gene TRBJ2-1; 8 bases agree with TRBD2. With 2 bases clipped from V and 5 bases from J, the junction kept 5 bases outside the gene matches. CDR1 is SGHNT and CDR2 is YENEEA in the germline V gene. The CDR3 runs 15 residues. The CDR3 sequence: CASSLPGGAHNEQFF. The CDR3, as DNA: TGTGCCAGCAGCTTACCCGGGGGGGCCCACAATGAGCAGTTCTTC.